In its sample, the clone carrying this T cell receptor (beta chain) was seen many times. The length of the CDR3 is 15 residues. V shed 6 bases, J shed 7 bases, and the junction held 13 bases outside the gene matches. The germline CDR1 and CDR2 sequences are SQVTM and ANQGSEA. These data come from a study of beta chain features in type 1 diabetes. Sequenced material consisted of expressed TCRB transcripts (all of the isolated RNA was reverse transcribed). TCRdb keeps only in-frame clones here, not all; method: immunoSEQ multiplex PCR. The sample holds roughly 500,000 clones, more than 9.5% seen once. The specimen sequenced was naive CD4+ T cells from blood. This sequence was found in a young woman in good health. V usage is TRBV29-1 and J usage is TRBJ2-1, with TRBD2 matching over 9 bases. CDR3 DNA: TGCAGCGTAGCAACCGGGACTAGCTCTACGAATGAGCAGTTCTTC. Its protein product is CSVATGTSSTNEQFF.